What follows are 4 T cell receptor beta chains derived from one specimen sequenced in a study of cytomegalovirus exposure and HLA in healthy donors. A multiplex PCR was run with 60 Vbeta primers and 13 Jbeta primers. The table came from immunoSEQ multiplex PCR; TCRdb's copy has only in-frame clones and leaves some out. The sample has roughly 44,000 clones; about 85% are singletons. Sequenced material: PBMCs. The receptor set was obtained from a man between 50 and 59 years old in good health and CMV-seronegative.

This rearrangement joins TRBV19 to TRBJ1-1; D might be TRBD1 (5 bases). The CDR3 consists of 14 residues. Germline lookup yields CDR1 LNHDA and CDR2 SQIVND (reference sequence). Trimming shortened V by 7 bases and J by 0 bases, and 12 bases separated the two germline ends. The CDR3 is CASTPTVLNTEAFF. The DNA of the CDR3 is TGTGCCAGTACCCCGACAGTTTTGAACACTGAAGCTTTCTTT.

The V and J genes are TRBV9 and TRBJ1-3; the match to TRBD1 covers 7 bases. The V gene end was trimmed by 4 bases and the J gene end by 2 bases; junction bases not matched to a gene: 6. Germline V CDR1 and CDR2: SGDLS, YYNGEE. The CDR3 runs to 15 residues. Written as DNA, the CDR3 is TGTGCCAGCAGCCTCCACACAGGGGCTGGAAACACCATATATTTT. As protein: CASSLHTGAGNTIYF.

The chain employs TRBV9 and TRBJ2-3; 12 bases align to TRBD1. V was clipped by 0 bases and J by 5 bases; unmatched bases: 7. This CDR3 has 17 amino acids. Germline values: CDR1 SGDLS, CDR2 YYNGEE. The CDR3 DNA reads TGTGCCAGCAGCGTAGCATGGAGGGACAGGGGGCGAGATACGCAGTATTTT. Its translation: CASSVAWRDRGRDTQYF.

This chain uses TRBV6-1 with TRBJ2-1, with 8 bases lining up with TRBD2. CDR1 is MNHNS and CDR2 is SASEGT in the germline V gene. The ends lost 7 bases at V and 5 bases at J; junction bases unmatched: 10. The CDR3 is 15 amino acids. The CDR3 DNA reads as TGTGCCAGCATTTTATTAGCGGGGCCCCACAATGAGCAGTTCTTC. This translates into CASILLAGPHNEQFF.